Below are 23 T cell receptor beta chains sequenced from a single sample in a study of blood T cell repertoires in COVID-19. Here immunoSEQ multiplex PCR was the method, and the copy in TCRdb shows in-frame clones only, minus some. The sample records about 60,000 clones, 85% to 90% being singletons. The sample taken for sequencing was peripheral blood. These receptor sequences come from a human donor in a cohort sampled during active COVID-19.

In nucleotides, the CDR3 is TGTGCCACTGGCTTCTCTGGAAACACCATATATTTT. Translation: CATGFSGNTIYF. V is TRBV19 and J is TRBJ1-3; D not certain. The CDR3 covers 12 residues. Germline values: CDR1 LNHDA, CDR2 SQIVND (reference sequence). V was shortened by 10 bases and J by 0 bases, with 7 bases between the two germline ends.

The CDR3 sequence: CASSPDRGDQPQHF. The CDR3 nucleotides read TGCGCCAGCAGCCCCGACAGGGGAGATCAGCCCCAGCATTTT. This rearrangement joins TRBV5-1 to TRBJ1-5, with 8 nucleotides matching TRBD1. The CDR3 is 14 residues long. The germline CDR1 and CDR2 sequences are SGHRS and YFSETQ. J was trimmed by 5 bases and V by 4 bases; bases with no gene match: 5.

The V and J genes are TRBV5-6 and TRBJ1-6; no definite D call. The CDR3 is made up of 15 amino acids. V lost 4 bases, J lost 0 bases, and 8 bases lay in between. The germline gives CDR1 SGHDT, CDR2 YYEEEE. The CDR3 is CASSGEGSYNSPLHF. The CDR3 DNA is TGTGCCAGCAGCGGGGAGGGCTCCTATAATTCACCCCTCCACTTT.

This clone was detected only once. This chain connects TRBV5-1 to TRBJ2-3; a weak D match, TRBD1 (5 bases). Trimming removed 2 bases at V and 7 bases at J, with 11 bases between. CDR1 and CDR2 (germline): SGHRS, YFSETQ. This CDR3 has 13 amino acids. CDR3 region: CASSFQGSNTQYF. The CDR3 nucleotides read TGCGCCAGCAGCTTCCAGGGATCAAATACGCAGTATTTT.

This rearrangement joins TRBV19 to TRBJ2-1; 8 bases are a match to TRBD1. The V gene's germline CDR1 is LNHDA and CDR2 SQIVND (reference sequence). V lost 3 bases to trimming and J lost 10 bases; unmatched junction nucleotides: 17. CDR3 size: 17 residues. In nucleotides, the CDR3 is TGTGCCAGTAGTATTTTCAGGGGGCCGGCTTCGACCGACGAGCAGTTCTTC. Its protein product is CASSIFRGPASTDEQFF. The whole variable domain, filled in from reference TRBV19 and TRBJ2-1, reads DGGITQSPKYLFRKEGQNVTLSCEQNLNHDAMYWYRQDPGQGLRLIYYSQIVNDFQKGDIAEGYSVSREKKESFPLTVTSAQKNPTAFYLCASSIFRGPASTDEQFFGPGTRLTVL.

This chain connects TRBV5-1 to TRBJ2-7; 9 bases agree with TRBD1. The V gene end was trimmed by 4 bases and the J gene end by 1 base; junction bases not matched to a gene: 9. CDR3 length: 16 amino acids. Germline assignment: CDR1 SGHRS and CDR2 YFSETQ. Written as DNA, the CDR3 is TGCGCCAGCAGCCCGGAGGGACAGGGAACATCCTACGAGCAGTACTTC. This sequence encodes CASSPEGQGTSYEQYF.

The chain combines TRBV7-2 with TRBJ2-5; 11 positions agree with TRBD2. CDR3 length equals 15 residues. The germline CDR1 and CDR2 sequences are SGHTA and FQGNSA. Germline trimming cut 5 bases from V and 0 bases from J; bases unmatched to any gene: 2. The CDR3 sequence: CASSRLAGYQETQYF. In DNA form, the CDR3 reads TGTGCCAGCAGCAGACTAGCGGGGTACCAAGAGACCCAGTACTTC.

The CDR3 spells CASSETTGFNQPQHF. CDR3 nucleotides: TGCGCCAGCAGTGAGACGACAGGGTTCAATCAGCCCCAGCATTTT. The chain employs TRBV10-2 and TRBJ1-5, with 7 bases identical to TRBD1. Germline loops: CDR1 WSHSY, CDR2 SAAADI. Trimming took 2 bases from V and 3 from J; bases not matched to a gene: 4. The CDR3 has 15 amino acids.

V usage is TRBV19 and J usage is TRBJ1-6; D unresolved. Germline V lookup: CDR1 LNHDA, CDR2 SQIVND (reference sequence). The CDR3 has 13 residues. The V end lost 0 bases, the J end lost 8 bases, and 5 bases lay between the germline ends. The CDR3 sequence is CASSIERYSPLHF. Here the CDR3 DNA reads TGTGCCAGTAGTATAGAACGGTATTCACCCCTCCACTTT.

This clone was picked up one time. The rearrangement links TRBV15 to TRBJ2-7; weak D call: TRBD2 (5 bases). The germline CDR1 and CDR2 sequences are LNHNV and YYDKDF (reference sequence). Trimming removed 5 bases from V and 4 bases from J, with 12 bases in between. The CDR3 length is 13 residues. The CDR3 is CATSFRGEYEQYF. In DNA, the CDR3 is TGTGCCACCAGCTTCCGTGGGGAGTACGAGCAGTACTTC.

The gene calls are TRBV19 and TRBJ2-7, with D possibly being TRBD2 (7 bases). V lost 8 bases and J lost 4, with 18 bases in between. Per germline, CDR1 LNHDA and CDR2 SQIVND (reference sequence). The CDR3 loop spans 14 amino acids. The CDR3 region has the DNA TGTGCCAGTTCCGGCGGGGGCCAGGTATACGAGCAGTACTTC. This sequence encodes CASSGGGQVYEQYF.

This chain links TRBV3-1 (or the pseudogene TRBV3-2) with TRBJ2-1; TRBD2 aligns across 8 bases. The V segment lost 0 bases and the J segment 7 bases; nucleotides outside the gene matches: 17. Germline CDR1 is LGHDT and CDR2 is YNNKEL (reference sequence). The CDR3 consists of 19 residues. The CDR3 coding sequence is TGTGCCAGCAGCCAAGATCTGGTAGCGGGATCTAAGAATGGGAATGAGCAGTTCTTC. Amino acids: CASSQDLVAGSKNGNEQFF.

The V and J genes are TRBV5-1 and TRBJ1-1; D call uncertain. The CDR3 has 15 residues. Trimming removed 0 bases at V and 1 base at J, with 10 bases between. Per the germline V gene, CDR1 is SGHRS and CDR2 is YFSETQ. CDR3 sequence (DNA): TGCGCCAGCAGCTTGGCCGGGGAGAGGAACACTGAAGCTTTCTTT. Its protein product is CASSLAGERNTEAFF. The full variable domain, rest sourced from reference TRBV5-1 and TRBJ1-1, is KAGVTQTPRYLIKTRGQQVTLSCSPISGHRSVSWYQQTPGQGLQFLFEYFSETQRNKGNFPGRFSGRQFSNSRSEMNVSTLELGDSALYLCASSLAGERNTEAFFGQGTRLTVV.

This clone has just a few counts. The chain combines TRBV5-1 with TRBJ2-7; TRBD2 might be the D (5 bases). CDR1 and CDR2 from the germline V gene are SGHRS and YFSETQ. The CDR3 has 18 residues. V was shortened by 3 bases and J by 0 bases, with 22 bases between the two germline ends. The CDR3 bases are TGCGCCAGCAGCTATACCATACGACCGGGGAATAGCTCCTACGAGCAGTACTTC. Translating gives CASSYTIRPGNSSYEQYF. Full variable domain (missing parts from reference TRBV5-1 and TRBJ2-7): KAGVTQTPRYLIKTRGQQVTLSCSPISGHRSVSWYQQTPGQGLQFLFEYFSETQRNKGNFPGRFSGRQFSNSRSEMNVSTLELGDSALYLCASSYTIRPGNSSYEQYFGPGTRLTVT.

V gene TRBV19 combines with J gene TRBJ1-1; 8 positions agree with TRBD1. Germline lookup yields CDR1 LNHDA and CDR2 SQIVND (reference sequence). V gave up 9 bases and J gave up 5 bases; unmatched junction bases: 17. The CDR3 runs 16 residues. The CDR3 bases are TGTGCCAGCACCCTCGGACAGGGCGGTTTCAGGACTGAAGCTTTCTTT. Protein product: CASTLGQGGFRTEAFF.

The chain joins TRBV19 to TRBJ1-1, with TRBD1 identical over 8 bases. V lost 5 bases to trimming and J lost 2 bases; unmatched junction nucleotides: 4. This CDR3 region has 14 residues. Germline CDR1 is LNHDA and CDR2 is SQIVND (reference sequence). The CDR3 spells CASSSGTGNTEAFF. The CDR3 coding sequence is TGTGCCAGTAGTTCCGGGACAGGCAACACTGAAGCTTTCTTT.

This chain links TRBV28 with TRBJ1-5, with TRBD1 as a possible D gene (5 bases). Per the germline V gene, CDR1 is MDHEN and CDR2 is SYDVKM. The CDR3 length is 15 residues. V dropped 6 bases and J dropped 0 bases, with 12 bases sitting between them. CDR3 amino acids: CASSGTDYSNQPQHF. The CDR3 DNA reads as TGTGCCAGCAGCGGGACTGATTATAGCAATCAGCCCCAGCATTTT.

J is TRBJ1-1 and V is TRBV6-5; TRBD1 agrees at 9 bases. Trimming took 6 bases from V and 1 from J; bases not matched to a gene: 6. This CDR3 has 15 amino acids. Looked up from germline, CDR1 is MNHEY and CDR2 is SVGAGI. The CDR3 DNA follows: TGTGCCAGCAGGTACAGGGGGCTAAGGAACACTGAAGCTTTCTTT. The encoded protein is CASRYRGLRNTEAFF.

The chain carries TRBV10-1 and TRBJ1-3; no reliable D call. V lost 4 bases and J 2 bases, leaving 9 bases between the germline ends. This CDR3 is built from 14 residues. Germline loops: CDR1 WNHNN, CDR2 SYGVQD (reference sequence). The CDR3 nucleotides are TGCGCCAGCAGTGGTGGAGGCACTGGAAACACCATATATTTT. It is translated as CASSGGGTGNTIYF.

The V gene is TRBV30, the J gene TRBJ2-5, with D possibly being TRBD2 (7 bases). Germline V gene lookup returns CDR1 GTSNPN and CDR2 SVGIG (reference sequence). This CDR3 has 15 amino acids. Trimming took 0 bases from V and 5 from J, leaving 16 bases between them. The DNA of the CDR3 is TGTGCCTGGAGTGTGGGTGGGGGGGCTTTGGAGACCCAGTACTTC. This translates into CAWSVGGGALETQYF.

The chain uses TRBV11-3 and TRBJ2-2; D is uncertain. Germline V gene data show CDR1 as SGHNT and CDR2 as YENEEA. The CDR3 is made up of 14 amino acids. Between the trimmed V and J ends, which lost 1 base and 4 bases, there was a span of 7 bases. Here the CDR3 reads CASSLGGSTGELFF. The DNA of the CDR3 is TGTGCCAGCAGCTTAGGAGGAAGCACCGGGGAGCTGTTTTTT.

The DNA of the CDR3 is TGTGCCAGCAGAAAGGGAGCAACTAATGAAAAACTGTTTTTT. It translates to CASRKGATNEKLFF. The rearrangement joins TRBV6-5 to TRBJ1-4; unclear D gene. With 6 bases removed from V and 0 bases from J, the gap between germline ends came to 8 bases. CDR3 length equals 14 residues. From germline, CDR1 is MNHEY and CDR2 SVGAGI.

V gene TRBV6-2 or TRBV6-3 combines with J gene TRBJ2-1; possible D gene TRBD2, 5 bases. Trimming pared 6 bases from V and 4 bases from J, leaving 19 bases between. Per the germline V gene, CDR1 is MNHEY and CDR2 is SVGEGT. The CDR3 has 16 residues. DNA of the CDR3: TGTGCCAGCAGCCCCGTCCCCCGAGGCGGGTACAATGAGCAGTTCTTC. It translates to CASSPVPRGGYNEQFF.